This T cell receptor beta chain was found in a study of TIL therapy for anti-PD-1-resistant metastatic lung cancer. Study details: By whole-exome sequencing, median non-synonymous tumor mutation burden was around 1.5 mutations per megabase.

The libraries were made with immunoSEQ v3. The repertoire was sequenced with immunoSEQ multiplex PCR; TCRdb's copy has only in-frame clones and lacks some. The sample contains 25,000 to 40,000 clones, 74% of which appear only once. Noted time point: pre-treatment sample, taken before nivolumab and TIL therapy. Sequenced material: blood, taken at baseline. This TCR was sampled from a woman between 30 and 85 years old with non-small cell lung cancer.

The CDR3, as DNA: TGCGCCAGCAGCCCGGGACAGGGATTTTTTCAGACTGAAGCTTTCTTT. This codes for CASSPGQGFFQTEAFF. The chain carries TRBV5-1 and TRBJ1-1, with 9 bases that match TRBD1. Germline CDR1 and CDR2: SGHRS and YFSETQ. J lost 5 bases, V lost 4 bases, and 12 bases had no gene match. This CDR3 region has 16 residues. Full variable domain (missing parts from reference TRBV5-1 and TRBJ1-1): KAGVTQTPRYLIKTRGQQVTLSCSPISGHRSVSWYQQTPGQGLQFLFEYFSETQRNKGNFPGRFSGRQFSNSRSEMNVSTLELGDSALYLCASSPGQGFFQTEAFFGQGTRLTVV.